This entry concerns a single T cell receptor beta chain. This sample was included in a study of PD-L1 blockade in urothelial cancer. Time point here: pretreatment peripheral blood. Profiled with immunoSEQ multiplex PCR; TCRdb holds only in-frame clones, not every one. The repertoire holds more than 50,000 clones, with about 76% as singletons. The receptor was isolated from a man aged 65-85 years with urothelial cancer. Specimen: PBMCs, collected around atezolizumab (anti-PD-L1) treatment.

CDR3 sequence reads: CASSPNREREQFF. In DNA form, the CDR3 reads TGTGCCAGCAGCCCCAACAGGGAACGCGAGCAGTTCTTC. This sequence joins TRBV5-4 and TRBJ2-1; TRBD1 is a possible D gene (6 bases). In germline, CDR1 is SGHNT, CDR2 YYREEE (reference sequence). The CDR3 contains 13 residues. With 4 bases removed from V and 10 bases from J, the gap between germline ends came to 15 bases. The full variable domain, with the rest looked up from reference TRBV5-4 and TRBJ2-1, is ETGVTQSPTHLIKTRGQQVTLRCSSQSGHNTVSWYQQALGQGPQFIFQYYREEENGRGNFPPRFSGLQFPNYSSELNVNALELDDSALYLCASSPNREREQFFGPGTRLTVL.